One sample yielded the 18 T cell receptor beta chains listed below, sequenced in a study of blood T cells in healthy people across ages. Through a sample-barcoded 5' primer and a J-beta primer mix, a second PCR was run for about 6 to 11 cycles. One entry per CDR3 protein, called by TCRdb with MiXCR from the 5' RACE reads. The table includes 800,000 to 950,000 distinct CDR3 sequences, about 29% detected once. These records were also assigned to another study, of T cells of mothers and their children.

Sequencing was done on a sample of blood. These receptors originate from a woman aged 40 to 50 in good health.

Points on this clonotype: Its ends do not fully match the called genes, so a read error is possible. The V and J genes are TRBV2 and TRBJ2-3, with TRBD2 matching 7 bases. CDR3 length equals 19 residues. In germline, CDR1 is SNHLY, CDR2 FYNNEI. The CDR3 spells CASSEAVARGWRGTDMQYF. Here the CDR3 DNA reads TGTGCCAGCAGTGAAGCGGTCGCGCGGGGGTGGCGGGGCACAGATATGCAGTATTTT.

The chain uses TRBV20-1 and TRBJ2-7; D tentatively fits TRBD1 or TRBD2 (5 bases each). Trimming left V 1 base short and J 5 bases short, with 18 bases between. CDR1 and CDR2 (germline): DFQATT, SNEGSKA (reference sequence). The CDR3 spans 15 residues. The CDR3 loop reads CSARVVGPKGHEQYF. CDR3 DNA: TGCAGTGCTAGAGTCGTGGGACCCAAAGGCCACGAGCAGTACTTC.

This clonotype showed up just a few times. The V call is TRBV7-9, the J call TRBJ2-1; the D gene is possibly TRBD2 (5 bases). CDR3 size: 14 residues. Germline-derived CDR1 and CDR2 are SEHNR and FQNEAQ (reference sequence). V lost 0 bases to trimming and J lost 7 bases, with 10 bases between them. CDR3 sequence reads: CASSLAGSSNEQFF. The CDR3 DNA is TGTGCCAGCAGCTTAGCTGGGAGTTCGAATGAGCAGTTCTTC.

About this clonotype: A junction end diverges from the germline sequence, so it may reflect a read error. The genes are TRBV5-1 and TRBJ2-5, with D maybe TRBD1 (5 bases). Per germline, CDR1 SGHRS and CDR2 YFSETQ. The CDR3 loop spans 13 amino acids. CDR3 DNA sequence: TGCGTCAGCAGCTTGGGCAGGGTCAATGAGCAGTACTTC. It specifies CVSSLGRVNEQYF.

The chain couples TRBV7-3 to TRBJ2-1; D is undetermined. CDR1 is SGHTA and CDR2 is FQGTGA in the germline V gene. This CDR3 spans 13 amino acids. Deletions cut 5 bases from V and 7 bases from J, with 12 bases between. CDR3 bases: TGTGCCAGCAGCCCAGTGGTAGGTAATGAGCAGTTCTTC. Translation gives CASSPVVGNEQFF.

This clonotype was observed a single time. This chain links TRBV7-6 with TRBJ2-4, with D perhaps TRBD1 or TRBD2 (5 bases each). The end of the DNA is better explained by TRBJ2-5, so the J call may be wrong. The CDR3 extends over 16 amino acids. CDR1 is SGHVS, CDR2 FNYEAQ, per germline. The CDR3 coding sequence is TGTGCCAGCAGCCCTGTGAGCAGCTCGGGGCGAGAGACCCAGTACTTC. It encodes CASSPVSSSGRETQYF.

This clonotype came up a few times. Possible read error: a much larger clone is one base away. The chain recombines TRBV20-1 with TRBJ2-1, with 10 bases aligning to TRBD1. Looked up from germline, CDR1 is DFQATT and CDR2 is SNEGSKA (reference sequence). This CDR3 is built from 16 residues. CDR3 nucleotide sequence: TGCAGTGCTAGAGATCAAGACAGGGGGCTATTTAATGAGCAGTGCTTC. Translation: CSARDQDRGLFNEQCF.

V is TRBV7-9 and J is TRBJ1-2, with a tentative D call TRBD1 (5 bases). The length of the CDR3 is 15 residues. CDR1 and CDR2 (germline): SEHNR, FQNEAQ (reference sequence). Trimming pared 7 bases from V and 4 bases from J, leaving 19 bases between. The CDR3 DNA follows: TGTGCCAGCACTGACGGCCGTCAGGGTCTCTATGGCTACACCTTC. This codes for CASTDGRQGLYGYTF. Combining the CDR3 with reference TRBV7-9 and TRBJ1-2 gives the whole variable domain DTGVSQNPRHKITKRGQNVTFRCDPISEHNRLYWYRQTLGQGPEFLTYFQNEAQLEKSRLLSDRFSAERPKGSFSTLEIQRTEQGDSAMYLCASTDGRQGLYGYTFGSGTRLTVV.

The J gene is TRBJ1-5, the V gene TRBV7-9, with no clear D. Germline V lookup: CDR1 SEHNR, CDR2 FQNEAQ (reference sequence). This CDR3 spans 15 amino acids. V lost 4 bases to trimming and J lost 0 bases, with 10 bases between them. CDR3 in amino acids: CASSSFGNSNQPQHF. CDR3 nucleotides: TGTGCCAGCAGCTCCTTCGGGAATAGCAATCAGCCCCAGCATTTT. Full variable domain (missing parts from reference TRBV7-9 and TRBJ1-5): DTGVSQNPRHKITKRGQNVTFRCDPISEHNRLYWYRQTLGQGPEFLTYFQNEAQLEKSRLLSDRFSAERPKGSFSTLEIQRTEQGDSAMYLCASSSFGNSNQPQHFGDGTRLSIL.

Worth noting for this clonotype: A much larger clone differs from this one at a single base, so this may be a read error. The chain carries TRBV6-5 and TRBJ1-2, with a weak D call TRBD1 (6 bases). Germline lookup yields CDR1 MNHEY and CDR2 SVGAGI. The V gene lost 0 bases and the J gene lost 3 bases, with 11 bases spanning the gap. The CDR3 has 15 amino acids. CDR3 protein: CASSYSCQGHYGYTF. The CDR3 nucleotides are TGTGCCAGCAGTTACTCGTGCCAGGGGCACTATGGCTACACCTTC.

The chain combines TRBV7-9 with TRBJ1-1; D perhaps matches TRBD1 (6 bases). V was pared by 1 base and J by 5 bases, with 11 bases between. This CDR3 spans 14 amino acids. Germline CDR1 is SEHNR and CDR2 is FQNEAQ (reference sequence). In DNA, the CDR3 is TGTGCCAGCAGCTTAGTAGCCAGGGGAACTGAAGCTTTCTTT. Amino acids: CASSLVARGTEAFF.

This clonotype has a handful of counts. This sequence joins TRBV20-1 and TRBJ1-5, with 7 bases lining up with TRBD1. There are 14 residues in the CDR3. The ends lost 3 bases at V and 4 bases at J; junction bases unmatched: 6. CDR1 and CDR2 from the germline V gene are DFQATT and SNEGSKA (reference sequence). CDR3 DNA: TGCAGTGCTAGGGGGGACAGAGAGAATCAGCCCCAGCATTTT. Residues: CSARGDRENQPQHF.

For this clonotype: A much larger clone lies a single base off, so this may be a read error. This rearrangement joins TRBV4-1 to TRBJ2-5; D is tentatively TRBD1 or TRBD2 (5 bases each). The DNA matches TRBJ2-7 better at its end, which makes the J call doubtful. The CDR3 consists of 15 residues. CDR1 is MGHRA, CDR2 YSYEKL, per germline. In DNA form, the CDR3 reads TGCGCCAGCAGCCGAGATACGAGGGGCCTCTCCGAGCAGTACTTC. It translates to CASSRDTRGLSEQYF.

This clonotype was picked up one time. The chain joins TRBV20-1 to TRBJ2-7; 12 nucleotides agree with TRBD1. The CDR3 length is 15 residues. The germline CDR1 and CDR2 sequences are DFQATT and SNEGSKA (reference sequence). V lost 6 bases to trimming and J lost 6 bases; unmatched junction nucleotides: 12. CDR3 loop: CSATHGDRGRGEQYF. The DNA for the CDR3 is TGCAGTGCCACCCACGGGGACAGGGGGCGCGGCGAGCAGTACTTC.

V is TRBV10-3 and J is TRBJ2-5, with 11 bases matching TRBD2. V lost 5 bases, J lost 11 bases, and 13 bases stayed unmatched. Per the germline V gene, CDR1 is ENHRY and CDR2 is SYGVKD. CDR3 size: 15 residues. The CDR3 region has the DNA TGTGCCATCAGTTCCCTCGGGACTAGCGGTTTAGAGCAGTACTTC. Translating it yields CAISSLGTSGLEQYF.

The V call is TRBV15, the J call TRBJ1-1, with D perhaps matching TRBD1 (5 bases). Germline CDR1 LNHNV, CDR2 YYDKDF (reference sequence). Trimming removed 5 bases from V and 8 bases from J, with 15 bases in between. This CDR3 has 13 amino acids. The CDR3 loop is CATSSRHAGEAFF. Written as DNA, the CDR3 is TGTGCCACCAGCTCACGGCATGCAGGGGAAGCTTTCTTT. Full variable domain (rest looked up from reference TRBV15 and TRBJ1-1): DAMVIQNPRYQVTQFGKPVTLSCSQTLNHNVMYWYQQKSSQAPKLLFHYYDKDFNNEADTPDNFQSRRPNTSFCFLDIRSPGLGDTAMYLCATSSRHAGEAFFGQGTRLTVV.

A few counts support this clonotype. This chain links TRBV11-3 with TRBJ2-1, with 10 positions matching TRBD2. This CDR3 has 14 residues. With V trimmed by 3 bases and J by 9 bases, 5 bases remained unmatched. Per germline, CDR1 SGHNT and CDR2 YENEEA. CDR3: CASSLGLATGEQFF. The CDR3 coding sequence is TGTGCCAGCAGCTTGGGACTAGCGACAGGTGAGCAGTTCTTC.

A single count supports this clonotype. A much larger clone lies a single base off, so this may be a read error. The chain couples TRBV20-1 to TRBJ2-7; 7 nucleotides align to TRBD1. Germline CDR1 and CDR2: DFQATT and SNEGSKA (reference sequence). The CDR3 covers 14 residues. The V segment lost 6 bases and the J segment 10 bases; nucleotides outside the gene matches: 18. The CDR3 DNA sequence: TGCAGTGCCCGGACAGGCCCCGCGGAATGTGCCCAGTACTTC. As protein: CSARTGPAECAQYF.